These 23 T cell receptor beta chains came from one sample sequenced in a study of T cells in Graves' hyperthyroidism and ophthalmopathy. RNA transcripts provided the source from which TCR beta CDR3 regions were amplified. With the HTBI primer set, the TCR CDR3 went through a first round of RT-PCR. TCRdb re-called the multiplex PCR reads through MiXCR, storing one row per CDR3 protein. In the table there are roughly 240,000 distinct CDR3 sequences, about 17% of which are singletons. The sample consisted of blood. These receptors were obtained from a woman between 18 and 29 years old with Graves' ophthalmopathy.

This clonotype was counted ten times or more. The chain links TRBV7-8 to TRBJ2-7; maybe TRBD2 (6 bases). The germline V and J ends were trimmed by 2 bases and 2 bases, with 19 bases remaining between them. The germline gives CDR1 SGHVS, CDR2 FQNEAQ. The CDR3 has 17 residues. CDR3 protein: CASSLLTGTPGTYEQYF. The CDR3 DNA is TGTGCCAGCAGCTTACTCACCGGGACTCCGGGGACCTACGAGCAGTACTTC. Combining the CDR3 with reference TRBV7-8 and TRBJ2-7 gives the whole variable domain GAGVSQSPRYKVAKRGQDVALRCDPISGHVSLFWYQQALGQGPEFLTYFQNEAQLDKSGLPSDRFFAERPEGSVSTLKIQRTQQEDSAVYLCASSLLTGTPGTYEQYFGPGTRLTVT.

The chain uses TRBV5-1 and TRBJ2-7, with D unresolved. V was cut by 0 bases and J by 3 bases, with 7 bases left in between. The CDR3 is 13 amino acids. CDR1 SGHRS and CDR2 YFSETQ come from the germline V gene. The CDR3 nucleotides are TGCGCCAGCAGCTTGGGGTTTCTCTACGAGCAGTACTTC. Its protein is CASSLGFLYEQYF.

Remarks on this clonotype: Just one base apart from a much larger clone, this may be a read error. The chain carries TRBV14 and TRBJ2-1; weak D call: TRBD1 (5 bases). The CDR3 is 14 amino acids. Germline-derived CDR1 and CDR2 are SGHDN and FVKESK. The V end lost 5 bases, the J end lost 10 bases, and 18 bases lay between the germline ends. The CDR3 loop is CASSFRTGYYEQFF. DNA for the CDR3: TGTGCCAGCAGCTTTAGAACAGGATACTACGAGCAGTTCTTC.

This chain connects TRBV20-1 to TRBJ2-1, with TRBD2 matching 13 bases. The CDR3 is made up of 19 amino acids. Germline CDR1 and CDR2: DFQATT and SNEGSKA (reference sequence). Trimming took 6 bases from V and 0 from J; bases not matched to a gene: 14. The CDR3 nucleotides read TGCAGTGCCACGATCCGCCCAGGACTAGCGGGAGTCTCCTACAATGAGCAGTTCTTC. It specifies CSATIRPGLAGVSYNEQFF.

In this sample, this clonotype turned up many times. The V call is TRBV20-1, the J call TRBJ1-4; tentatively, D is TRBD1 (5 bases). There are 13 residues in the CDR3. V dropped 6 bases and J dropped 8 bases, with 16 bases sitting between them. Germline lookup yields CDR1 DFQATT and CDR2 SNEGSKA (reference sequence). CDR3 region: CSAPGPQREKLFF. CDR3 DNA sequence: TGCAGTGCCCCGGGACCCCAGAGGGAAAAACTGTTTTTT.

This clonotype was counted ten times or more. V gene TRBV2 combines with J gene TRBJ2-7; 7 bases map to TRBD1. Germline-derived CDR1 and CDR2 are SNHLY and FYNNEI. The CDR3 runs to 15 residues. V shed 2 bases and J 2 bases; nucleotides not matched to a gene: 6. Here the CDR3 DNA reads TGTGCCAGCAGTGAATCCGACAGGGTCGCCTACGAGCAGTACTTC. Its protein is CASSESDRVAYEQYF.

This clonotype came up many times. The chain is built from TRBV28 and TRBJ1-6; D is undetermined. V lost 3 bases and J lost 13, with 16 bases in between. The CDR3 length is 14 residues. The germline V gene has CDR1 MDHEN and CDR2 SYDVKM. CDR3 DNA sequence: TGTGCCAGCAGTTTCGGTGGTAGGCGGGTCCCCCTCCACTTT. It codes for CASSFGGRRVPLHF.

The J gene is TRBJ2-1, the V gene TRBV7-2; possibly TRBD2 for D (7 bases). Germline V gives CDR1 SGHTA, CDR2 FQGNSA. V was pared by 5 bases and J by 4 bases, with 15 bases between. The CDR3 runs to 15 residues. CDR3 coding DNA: TGTGCCAGCAGCGGGGGGGGGGCCATATACAATGAGCAGTTCTTC. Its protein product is CASSGGGAIYNEQFF.

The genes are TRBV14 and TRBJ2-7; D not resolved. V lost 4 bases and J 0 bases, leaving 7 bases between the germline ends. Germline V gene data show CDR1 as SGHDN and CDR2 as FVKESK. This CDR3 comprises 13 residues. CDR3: CASSPGLSYEQYF. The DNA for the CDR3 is TGTGCCAGCAGCCCGGGCCTCTCCTACGAGCAGTACTTC. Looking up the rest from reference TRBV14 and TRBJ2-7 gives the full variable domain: EAGVTQFPSHSVIEKGQTVTLRCDPISGHDNLYWYRRVMGKEIKFLLHFVKESKQDESGMPNNRFLAERTGGTYSTLKVQPAELEDSGVYFCASSPGLSYEQYFGPGTRLTVT.

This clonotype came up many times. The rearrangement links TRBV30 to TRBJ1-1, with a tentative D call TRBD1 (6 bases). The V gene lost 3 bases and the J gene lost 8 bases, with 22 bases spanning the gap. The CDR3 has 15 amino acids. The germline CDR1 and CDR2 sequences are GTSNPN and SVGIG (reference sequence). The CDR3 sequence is CAWRETAGTPIEAFF. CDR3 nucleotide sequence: TGTGCCTGGAGAGAAACTGCCGGGACACCAATAGAAGCTTTCTTT.

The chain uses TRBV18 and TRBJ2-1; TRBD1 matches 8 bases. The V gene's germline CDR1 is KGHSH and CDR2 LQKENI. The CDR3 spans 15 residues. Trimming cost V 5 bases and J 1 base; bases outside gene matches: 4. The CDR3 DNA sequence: TGTGCCAGCTCAGTGAGACAGGGGTCCTACAATGAGCAGTTCTTC. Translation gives CASSVRQGSYNEQFF.

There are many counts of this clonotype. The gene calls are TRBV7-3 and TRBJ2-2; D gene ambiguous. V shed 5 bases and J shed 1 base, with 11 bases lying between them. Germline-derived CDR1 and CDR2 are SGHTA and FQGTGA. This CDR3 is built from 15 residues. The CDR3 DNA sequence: TGTGCCAGCAGCCCCATTCACGGGAACACCGGGGAGCTGTTTTTT. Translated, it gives CASSPIHGNTGELFF.

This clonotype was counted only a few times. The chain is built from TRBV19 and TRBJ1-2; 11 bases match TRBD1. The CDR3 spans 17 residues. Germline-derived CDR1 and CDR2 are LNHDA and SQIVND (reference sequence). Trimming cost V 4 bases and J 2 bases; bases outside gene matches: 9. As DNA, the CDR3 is TGTGCCAGTAGTACTACTGGCCGGGACAGGGGGAACTATGGCTACACCTTC. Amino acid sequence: CASSTTGRDRGNYGYTF.

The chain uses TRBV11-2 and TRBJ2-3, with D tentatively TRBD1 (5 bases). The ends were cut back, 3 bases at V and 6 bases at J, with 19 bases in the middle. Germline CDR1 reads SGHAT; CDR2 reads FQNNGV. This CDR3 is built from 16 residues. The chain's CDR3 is CASSLGHDILGDTQYF. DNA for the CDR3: TGTGCCAGCAGCTTGGGGCACGATATTTTGGGGGATACGCAGTATTTT.

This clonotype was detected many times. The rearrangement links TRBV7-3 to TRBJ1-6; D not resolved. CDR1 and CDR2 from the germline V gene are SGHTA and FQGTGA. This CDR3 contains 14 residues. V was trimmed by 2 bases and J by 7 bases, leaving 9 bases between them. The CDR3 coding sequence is TGTGCCAGCAGCTTAGGGGATGCGAATTCACCCCTCCACTTT. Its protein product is CASSLGDANSPLHF.

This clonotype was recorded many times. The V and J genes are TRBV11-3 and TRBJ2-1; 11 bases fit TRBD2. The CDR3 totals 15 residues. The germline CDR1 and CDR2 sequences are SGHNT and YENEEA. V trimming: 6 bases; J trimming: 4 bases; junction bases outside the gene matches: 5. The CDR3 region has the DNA TGTGCCAGCAGACTTACTAGCGGGGGTTACAATGAGCAGTTCTTC. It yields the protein CASRLTSGGYNEQFF.

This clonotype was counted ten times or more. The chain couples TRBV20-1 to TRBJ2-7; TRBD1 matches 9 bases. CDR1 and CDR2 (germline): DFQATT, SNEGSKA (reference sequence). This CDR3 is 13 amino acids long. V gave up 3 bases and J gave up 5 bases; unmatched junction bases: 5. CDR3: CSARGDRVHEQYF. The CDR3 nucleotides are TGCAGTGCTAGGGGGGACAGGGTCCACGAGCAGTACTTC.

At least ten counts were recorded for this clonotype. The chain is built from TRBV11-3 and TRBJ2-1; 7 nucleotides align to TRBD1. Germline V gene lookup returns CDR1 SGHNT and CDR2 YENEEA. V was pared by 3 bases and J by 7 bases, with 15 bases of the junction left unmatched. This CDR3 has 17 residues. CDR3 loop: CASSLSGQTLSGNEQFF. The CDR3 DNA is TGTGCCAGCAGCTTGTCGGGACAGACGCTCTCGGGGAATGAGCAGTTCTTC. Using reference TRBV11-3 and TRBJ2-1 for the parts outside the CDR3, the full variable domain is EAGVVQSPRYKIIEKKQPVAFWCNPISGHNTLYWYLQNLGQGPELLIRYENEEAVDDSQLPKDRFSAERLKGVDSTLKIQPAELGDSAVYLCASSLSGQTLSGNEQFFGPGTRLTVL.

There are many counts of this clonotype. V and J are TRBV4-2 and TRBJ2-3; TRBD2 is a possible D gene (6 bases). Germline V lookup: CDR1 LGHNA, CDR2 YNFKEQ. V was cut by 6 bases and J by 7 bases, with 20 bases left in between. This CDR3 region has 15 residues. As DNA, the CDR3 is TGTGCCAGCAGTCCTGATGGAGGGCTCGGGAATACGCAGTATTTT. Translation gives CASSPDGGLGNTQYF.

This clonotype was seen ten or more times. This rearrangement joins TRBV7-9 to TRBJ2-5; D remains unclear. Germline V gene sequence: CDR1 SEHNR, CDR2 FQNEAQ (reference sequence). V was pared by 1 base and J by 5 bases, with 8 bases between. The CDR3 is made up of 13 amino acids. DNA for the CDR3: TGTGCCAGCAGCTTAGACCCTGTGGAGACCCAGTACTTC. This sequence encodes CASSLDPVETQYF.

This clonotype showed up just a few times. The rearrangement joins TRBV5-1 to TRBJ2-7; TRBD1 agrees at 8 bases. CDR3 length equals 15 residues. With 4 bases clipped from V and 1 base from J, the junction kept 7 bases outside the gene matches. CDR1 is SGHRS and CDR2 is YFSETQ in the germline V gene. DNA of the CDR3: TGCGCCAGCAGCCACGGACAGGGTCTGTCCTACGAGCAGTACTTC. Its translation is CASSHGQGLSYEQYF.

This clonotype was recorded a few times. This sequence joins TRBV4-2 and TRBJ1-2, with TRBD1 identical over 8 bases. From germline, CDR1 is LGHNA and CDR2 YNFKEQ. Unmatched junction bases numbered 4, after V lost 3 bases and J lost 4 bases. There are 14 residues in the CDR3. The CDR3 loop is CASSQDRDGYGYTF. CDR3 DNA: TGTGCCAGCAGCCAGGACAGGGACGGCTATGGCTACACCTTC.

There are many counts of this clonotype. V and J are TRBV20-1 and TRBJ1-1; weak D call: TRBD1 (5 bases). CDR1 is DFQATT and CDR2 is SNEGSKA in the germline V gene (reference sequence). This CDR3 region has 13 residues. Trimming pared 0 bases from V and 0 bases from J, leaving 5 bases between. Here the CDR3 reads CSARDRVNTEAFF. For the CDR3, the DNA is TGCAGTGCTAGAGACAGGGTGAACACTGAAGCTTTCTTT.